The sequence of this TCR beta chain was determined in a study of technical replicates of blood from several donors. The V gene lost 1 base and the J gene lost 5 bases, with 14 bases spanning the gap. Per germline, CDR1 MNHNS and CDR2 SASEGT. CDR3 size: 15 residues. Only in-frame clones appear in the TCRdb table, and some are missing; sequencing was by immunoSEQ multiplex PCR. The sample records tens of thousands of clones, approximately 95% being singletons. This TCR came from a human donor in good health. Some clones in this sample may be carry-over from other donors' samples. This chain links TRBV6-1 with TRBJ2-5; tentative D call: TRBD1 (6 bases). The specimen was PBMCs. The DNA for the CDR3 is TGTGCCAGCAGTGAAGATTCCAGGGGTGGGGAGACCCAGTACTTC. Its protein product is CASSEDSRGGETQYF.